This T cell receptor (beta chain) comes out of a study of T cell changes during pregnancy in multiple sclerosis. Measured with immunoSEQ multiplex PCR; TCRdb has only the in-frame clones, and not every one. The data contain some 70,000 clones, around nine tenths of them singletons. CDR1 is MNHNS, CDR2 SASEGT, per germline. The CDR3 spans 14 residues. V lost 0 bases and J lost 9; bases outside the gene matches: 7. Sequencing used peripheral blood, obtained in the third trimester of pregnancy. This receptor was taken from a female donor with multiple sclerosis, enrolled in a pregnancy study. The V gene is TRBV6-1, the J gene TRBJ1-1, with 7 bases aligning to TRBD1. CDR3 loop: CASSEAGGLSKAFF. The CDR3 DNA reads as TGTGCCAGCAGTGAAGCAGGGGGCCTGTCAAAAGCTTTCTTT.